This T cell receptor beta chain is drawn from a study of blood T cell repertoires in COVID-19. This table comes from immunoSEQ multiplex PCR, and its TCRdb copy is limited to in-frame clones, with some not included. The data hold approximately 160,000 clones, with 70% to 90% observed a single time. The V segment lost 1 base and the J segment 3 bases; nucleotides outside the gene matches: 5. The germline V gene encodes CDR1 SGHVS and CDR2 FNYEAQ. This CDR3 has 16 amino acids. The sequenced material came from peripheral blood. This receptor was taken from a man aged 50 to 60 with active or convalescent COVID-19. The genes are TRBV7-6 and TRBJ2-1, with 8 bases identical to TRBD1. In nucleotides, the CDR3 is TGTGCCAGCAGCTTAGGAGGGGGGACAGGCTACAATGAGCAGTTCTTC. This encodes CASSLGGGTGYNEQFF.